Below, 31 T cell receptor beta chains from the same sample are listed, as sequenced in a study of shared clonotypes between healthy human individuals. The naive CD8 subset, CD45RO-negative cells positively selected for CCR7, excluded terminally differentiated effector memory CD45RA+ cells. Clones were sequenced by immunoSEQ multiplex PCR, and TCRdb holds only the in-frame ones, with some missing. Among hundreds of thousands of clones, about 95% were seen once, and the ten largest hold around 0.11%. Sequenced sample: naive CD8+ T cells sorted from blood. Receptors were obtained from a woman in her 30s in good health.

The chain recombines TRBV27 with TRBJ1-5, with D tentatively TRBD1 (5 bases). Germline assignment: CDR1 MNHEY and CDR2 SMNVEV (reference sequence). This CDR3 comprises 13 residues. V gave up 1 base and J gave up 9 bases, with 10 bases separating them. This CDR3 is CASSLLGEGPQHF. CDR3 coding DNA: TGTGCCAGCAGTTTATTGGGGGAAGGGCCCCAGCATTTT.

The chain couples TRBV5-6 to TRBJ2-3; 9 nucleotides match TRBD2. The CDR3 loop spans 15 amino acids. The ends lost 1 base at V and 10 bases at J; junction bases unmatched: 10. Germline assignment: CDR1 SGHDT and CDR2 YYEEEE. CDR3 DNA sequence: TGTGCCAGCAGCTTGTGGACTAGCGCCCCACTCCCGCAGTATTTT. Translation gives CASSLWTSAPLPQYF.

The chain uses TRBV7-9 and TRBJ1-2, with D possibly being TRBD1 (6 bases). V lost 5 bases and J lost 7, with 20 bases in between. The germline gives CDR1 SEHNR, CDR2 FQNEAQ (reference sequence). This CDR3 is built from 15 residues. The CDR3 protein is CASSPTGHPGLGYTF. Here the CDR3 DNA reads TGTGCCAGCAGCCCAACGGGACACCCCGGTCTTGGCTACACCTTC.

The table lists this clone with a count of one. This chain links TRBV7-8 with TRBJ2-7, with D possibly matching TRBD1 (6 bases). The CDR3 consists of 13 residues. Looked up from germline, CDR1 is SGHVS and CDR2 is FQNEAQ. V lost 0 bases and J lost 6, with 9 bases in between. CDR3 DNA: TGTGCCAGCAGCTTAGCGCAGGGGCCCGAGCAGTACTTC. It encodes CASSLAQGPEQYF.

The rearrangement links TRBV13 to TRBJ1-4; a weak D match, TRBD1 (5 bases). Trimming pared 8 bases from V and 5 bases from J, leaving 18 bases between. CDR1 PRHDT and CDR2 FYEKMQ come from the germline V gene (reference sequence). The CDR3 has 15 amino acids. CDR3 sequence: CASSGGKGPNEKLFF. The CDR3 DNA sequence: TGTGCCAGCTCCGGGGGGAAGGGACCGAATGAAAAACTGTTTTTT.

This chain's CDR3 is CASSRDRGSTDTQYF. CDR3 DNA sequence: TGTGCCAGCAGTCGTGACAGGGGGAGCACAGATACGCAGTATTTT. The chain recombines TRBV28 with TRBJ2-3; TRBD1 agrees at 9 bases. This CDR3 has 15 amino acids. The V and J ends lost 5 bases and 0 bases, in that order; junction bases with no gene match: 3. Germline V lookup: CDR1 MDHEN, CDR2 SYDVKM.

This chain links TRBV28 with TRBJ1-6; D not resolved. Trimming left V 1 base short and J 6 bases short, with 10 bases between. CDR1 and CDR2 (germline): MDHEN, SYDVKM. The CDR3 covers 15 residues. CDR3 bases: TGTGCCAGCAGTTTATTCAAGGGTAGTAATTCACCCCTCCACTTT. Translation: CASSLFKGSNSPLHF.

This rearrangement joins TRBV5-6 to TRBJ2-7; D is perhaps TRBD1 or TRBD2 (5 bases each). V lost 2 bases and J 7 bases, leaving 16 bases between the germline ends. CDR1 and CDR2 (germline): SGHDT, YYEEEE. This CDR3 region has 14 residues. The CDR3 DNA reads TGTGCCAGCAGCTTCGGGACCAGCTGGGGAGAGCAGTACTTC. Its translation: CASSFGTSWGEQYF.

V is TRBV5-6 and J is TRBJ1-1, with 7 bases matching TRBD1. The germline CDR1 and CDR2 sequences are SGHDT and YYEEEE. The trim removed 1 base at V and 1 base at J, leaving 7 bases unmatched. CDR3 size: 16 residues. The CDR3 region has the DNA TGTGCCAGCAGCTTGACAGGGGTGGTAGCGAACACTGAAGCTTTCTTT. It specifies CASSLTGVVANTEAFF.

This clone has just one count. The CDR3 here is CASSVHREGQSDTQYF. In nucleotides, the CDR3 is TGTGCCAGCAGCGTACATAGGGAGGGCCAGTCAGATACGCAGTATTTT. V usage is TRBV9 and J usage is TRBJ2-3; TRBD2 matches 7 bases. The CDR3 length is 16 residues. CDR1 is SGDLS and CDR2 is YYNGEE in the germline V gene. The trim removed 1 base at V and 4 bases at J, leaving 9 bases unmatched.

The chain links TRBV7-6 to TRBJ2-7; tentative D call: TRBD2 (6 bases). Germline loops: CDR1 SGHVS, CDR2 FNYEAQ. This CDR3 is built from 17 residues. V was clipped by 5 bases and J by 4 bases, with 24 bases between them. This chain's CDR3 is CASSESGTLSGLYEQYF. CDR3 coding DNA: TGTGCCAGCAGCGAATCCGGGACTCTAAGCGGCCTGTACGAGCAGTACTTC.

The chain is built from TRBV7-9 and TRBJ1-3; 9 bases agree with TRBD1. CDR1 is SEHNR, CDR2 FQNEAQ, per germline (reference sequence). J was trimmed by 4 bases and V by 5 bases; bases with no gene match: 6. The CDR3 contains 15 residues. CDR3 sequence reads: CASSTGTGSGNTIYF. DNA of the CDR3: TGTGCCAGCAGCACCGGGACAGGGTCAGGAAACACCATATATTTT.

The gene calls are TRBV11-2 and TRBJ1-1; 8 bases fit TRBD1. J lost 11 bases, V lost 5 bases, and 7 bases had no gene match. The CDR3 totals 12 residues. CDR1 SGHAT and CDR2 FQNNGV come from the germline V gene. CDR3 region: CASSTRQGRAFF. CDR3 sequence (DNA): TGTGCCAGCAGCACCCGACAGGGGAGGGCTTTCTTT.

As regards this clone: Other DNA sequences of this sample code for an identical CDR3. The rearrangement uses TRBV28 and TRBJ2-1; 10 nucleotides match TRBD2. The CDR3 extends over 15 amino acids. Germline V gene lookup returns CDR1 MDHEN and CDR2 SYDVKM. The V gene end was trimmed by 3 bases and the J gene end by 7 bases; junction bases not matched to a gene: 6. The CDR3 nucleotides are TGTGCCAGCAGTTTCTTAGCGGGAGGAGTGAATGAGCAGTTCTTC. Its translation: CASSFLAGGVNEQFF.

The rearrangement joins TRBV6-1 to TRBJ2-7; D remains unclear. The CDR3 spans 11 residues. Trimming stripped 0 bases from V and 5 bases from J, with 2 bases between. Germline lookup yields CDR1 MNHNS and CDR2 SASEGT. CDR3 sequence reads: CASSEANEQYF. The CDR3 DNA is TGTGCCAGCAGTGAAGCTAACGAGCAGTACTTC.

This chain connects TRBV9 to TRBJ2-7; D uncertain. Germline-derived CDR1 and CDR2 are SGDLS and YYNGEE. CDR3 size: 13 residues. V was shortened by 0 bases and J by 7 bases, with 11 bases between the two germline ends. CDR3 coding DNA: TGTGCCAGCAGCGTAGTTTCAGGTGGTGAGCAGTACTTC. Encoded protein: CASSVVSGGEQYF.

This chain connects TRBV10-1 to TRBJ2-3; no clear D. There are 16 residues in the CDR3. V was cut by 8 bases and J by 6 bases, with 24 bases left in between. Germline V gives CDR1 WNHNN, CDR2 SYGVQD (reference sequence). This CDR3 is CASSPTGLDVTDTQYF. Here the CDR3 DNA reads TGCGCCAGCTCCCCCACGGGCCTTGATGTCACCGATACGCAGTATTTT.

The chain links TRBV2 to TRBJ2-7, with 7 positions matching TRBD1. The CDR3 loop spans 15 amino acids. Germline V gene lookup returns CDR1 SNHLY and CDR2 FYNNEI. V shed 5 bases, J shed 0 bases, and the junction held 7 bases outside the gene matches. The CDR3 reads CASSYTGETSYEQYF. The DNA for the CDR3 is TGTGCCAGCAGTTACACAGGGGAAACCTCCTACGAGCAGTACTTC.

The sample holds a few counts of this clone. This chain uses TRBV5-4 with TRBJ2-1; D not certain. CDR1 is SGHNT and CDR2 is YYREEE in the germline V gene (reference sequence). The CDR3 has 12 residues. Trimming pared 0 bases from V and 10 bases from J, leaving 8 bases between. Here the CDR3 reads CASSLGGWEQFF. Written as DNA, the CDR3 is TGTGCCAGCAGCTTGGGTGGATGGGAGCAGTTCTTC.

The genes are TRBV4-1 and TRBJ2-7; D call uncertain. CDR3 length: 18 amino acids. Germline V gene sequence: CDR1 MGHRA, CDR2 YSYEKL. The V end was cut by 0 bases, the J end by 4 bases, with 22 bases between. The DNA of the CDR3 is TGCGCCAGCAGCCAAGATCCATCCACAGACAAACTAATATACGAGCAGTACTTC. Its protein product is CASSQDPSTDKLIYEQYF.

In its sample, this clone was seen once. The gene calls are TRBV6-6 and TRBJ2-3; TRBD1 agrees at 7 bases. V was pared by 6 bases and J by 4 bases, with 10 bases of the junction left unmatched. Germline CDR1 is MNHNY and CDR2 is SVGAGI (reference sequence). The CDR3 contains 15 residues. The CDR3 loop reads CASSADRALSDTQYF. The CDR3 region has the DNA TGTGCCAGCAGCGCAGACAGGGCTCTCTCAGATACGCAGTATTTT.

This sequence joins TRBV9 and TRBJ2-7; 14 bases are shared with TRBD2. Germline CDR1 SGDLS, CDR2 YYNGEE. The V and J ends lost 4 bases and 5 bases, in that order; junction bases with no gene match: 17. There are 19 residues in the CDR3. The CDR3 nucleotides are TGTGCCAGCAGCCCCCGACTAGCGGGAGGGCCGGGGCTAGTCCACGAGCAGTACTTC. Residues: CASSPRLAGGPGLVHEQYF.

This clone occurred a few times. This sample includes further DNA sequences coding for the same CDR3. J is TRBJ2-2 and V is TRBV27; D call uncertain. Germline V gene data show CDR1 as MNHEY and CDR2 as SMNVEV (reference sequence). Trimming took off 2 bases at V and 7 bases at J, with 5 bases between the two ends. The CDR3 loop spans 12 amino acids. This CDR3 is CASSLLGGELFF. The CDR3 DNA sequence: TGTGCCAGCAGTTTACTTGGCGGGGAGCTGTTTTTT.

The rearrangement links TRBV2 to TRBJ2-1, with TRBD2 matching over 8 bases. The germline gives CDR1 SNHLY, CDR2 FYNNEI. The CDR3 has 15 residues. V shed 8 bases and J 6 bases; nucleotides not matched to a gene: 12. The CDR3 region has the DNA TGTGCCAGCCTCGGTCTGGCGGGAGGAACCAATGAGCAGTTCTTC. Its translation is CASLGLAGGTNEQFF.

The chain employs TRBV5-6 and TRBJ2-3, with 10 bases aligning to TRBD1. Germline assignment: CDR1 SGHDT and CDR2 YYEEEE. CDR3 length: 18 amino acids. Germline trimming cut 4 bases from V and 0 bases from J; bases unmatched to any gene: 11. The CDR3 DNA sequence: TGTGCCAGCAGCAGTGGACAGGGGGATTTCTTTAGCACAGATACGCAGTATTTT. Translated: CASSSGQGDFFSTDTQYF.

V usage is TRBV5-1 and J usage is TRBJ2-5; TRBD2 aligns across 8 bases. The CDR3 is 15 amino acids. Germline assignment: CDR1 SGHRS and CDR2 YFSETQ. The junction had 7 bases not matched to a gene; V was cut back by 1 base and J by 5 bases. DNA of the CDR3: TGCGCCAGCAGCTTGACGGGAGGGAGCATTGAGACCCAGTACTTC. It is translated as CASSLTGGSIETQYF.

The chain couples TRBV28 to TRBJ2-7, with D unclear. Trimming removed 5 bases at V and 3 bases at J, with 11 bases between. Germline CDR1 MDHEN, CDR2 SYDVKM. This CDR3 has 13 residues. The CDR3 DNA reads TGTGCCAGCAGTCTAACCGCCTACTACGAGCAGTACTTC. It codes for CASSLTAYYEQYF.

The rearrangement uses TRBV5-1 and TRBJ1-1, with D possibly matching TRBD1 (6 bases). From germline, CDR1 is SGHRS and CDR2 YFSETQ. The V end was cut by 4 bases, the J end by 4 bases, with 11 bases between. This CDR3 region has 13 residues. This CDR3 is CASSKTGFTEAFF. The CDR3 bases are TGCGCCAGCAGCAAAACAGGGTTCACTGAAGCTTTCTTT.

The chain combines TRBV28 with TRBJ2-4; D is tentatively TRBD1 or TRBD2 (7 bases each). CDR3 length: 15 amino acids. CDR1 and CDR2 (germline): MDHEN, SYDVKM. Trimming cost V 5 bases and J 7 bases, with 18 bases left between them. CDR3 DNA: TGTGCCAGCAGTACCGACAGGGACGGGAGGAACATTCAGTACTTC. Protein: CASSTDRDGRNIQYF.

The V and J genes are TRBV28 and TRBJ2-5, with D possibly being TRBD1 or TRBD2 (5 bases each). CDR3 size: 15 residues. V was shortened by 5 bases and J by 1 base, with 14 bases between the two germline ends. Germline CDR1 reads MDHEN; CDR2 reads SYDVKM. The CDR3 is CASSPIGTVQETQYF. CDR3 DNA sequence: TGTGCCAGCAGTCCAATCGGGACCGTCCAAGAGACCCAGTACTTC.

V gene TRBV14 combines with J gene TRBJ2-6; 9 nucleotides agree with TRBD2. V lost 6 bases and J lost 4; bases outside the gene matches: 16. This CDR3 is 19 amino acids long. Germline values: CDR1 SGHDN, CDR2 FVKESK. The CDR3 bases are TGTGCCAGCAGGCAGCCAGCGGGGGGATATAGTCCCGGGGCCAACGTCCTGACTTTC. This sequence encodes CASRQPAGGYSPGANVLTF. Drawing the rest from reference TRBV14 and TRBJ2-6, the complete variable domain is EAGVTQFPSHSVIEKGQTVTLRCDPISGHDNLYWYRRVMGKEIKFLLHFVKESKQDESGMPNNRFLAERTGGTYSTLKVQPAELEDSGVYFCASRQPAGGYSPGANVLTFGAGSRLTVL.